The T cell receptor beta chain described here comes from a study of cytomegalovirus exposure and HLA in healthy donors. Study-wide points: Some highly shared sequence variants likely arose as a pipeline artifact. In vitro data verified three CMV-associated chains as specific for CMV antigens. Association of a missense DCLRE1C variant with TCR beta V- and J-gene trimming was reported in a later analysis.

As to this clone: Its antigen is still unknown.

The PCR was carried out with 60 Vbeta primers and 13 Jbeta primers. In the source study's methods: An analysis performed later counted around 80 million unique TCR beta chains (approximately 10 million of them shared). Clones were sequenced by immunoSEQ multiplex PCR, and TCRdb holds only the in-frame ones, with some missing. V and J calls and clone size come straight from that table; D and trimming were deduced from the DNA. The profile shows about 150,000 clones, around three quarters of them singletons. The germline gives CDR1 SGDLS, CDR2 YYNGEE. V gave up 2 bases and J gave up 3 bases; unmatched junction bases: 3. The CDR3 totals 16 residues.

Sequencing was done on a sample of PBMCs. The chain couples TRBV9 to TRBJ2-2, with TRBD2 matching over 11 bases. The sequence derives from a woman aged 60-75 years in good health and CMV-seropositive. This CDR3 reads CASSVTSGSYTGELFF. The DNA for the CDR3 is TGTGCCAGCAGCGTTACTAGCGGGAGTTACACCGGGGAGCTGTTTTTT.